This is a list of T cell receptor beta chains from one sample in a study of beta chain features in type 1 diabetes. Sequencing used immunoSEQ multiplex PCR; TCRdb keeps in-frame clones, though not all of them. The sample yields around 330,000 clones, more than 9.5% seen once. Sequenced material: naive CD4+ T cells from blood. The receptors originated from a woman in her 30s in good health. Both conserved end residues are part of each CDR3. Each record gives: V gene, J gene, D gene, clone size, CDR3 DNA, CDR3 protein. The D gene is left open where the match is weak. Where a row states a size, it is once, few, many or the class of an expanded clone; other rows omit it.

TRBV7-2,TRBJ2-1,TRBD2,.,TGTGCCAGCAGCTACCCGGTAGCGGGAGGGGGATACAATGAGCAGTTCTTC,CASSYPVAGGGYNEQFF
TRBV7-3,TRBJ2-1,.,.,TGTGCCAGCAGGACGGGGCAGTTCTTC,CASRTGQFF
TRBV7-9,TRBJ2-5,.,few,TGTGCCAGCAGCCCCCCGGGGTTCTCCGGGGAGACCCAGTACTTC,CASSPPGFSGETQYF
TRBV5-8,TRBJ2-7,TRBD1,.,TGTGCCAGCAGCTTGGATCGACAGGGGCTCCCCTCCTCCTACGAGCAGTACTTC,CASSLDRQGLPSSYEQYF
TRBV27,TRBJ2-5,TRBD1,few,TGTGCCAGCAGTATTGTACAGGGGATCACCCAGTACTTC,CASSIVQGITQYF
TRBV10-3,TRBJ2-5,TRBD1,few,TGTGCCATCAGTCGACAGGGAGCAATACAAGAGACCCAGTACTTC,CAISRQGAIQETQYF
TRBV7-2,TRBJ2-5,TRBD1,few,TGTGCCAGCAGCCCGGACAGGGGGCAAGAGACCCAGTACTTC,CASSPDRGQETQYF
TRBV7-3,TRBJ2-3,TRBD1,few,TGTGCCAGCAGCTTACCGGGACAGGGGATAGCAGATACGCAGTATTTT,CASSLPGQGIADTQYF
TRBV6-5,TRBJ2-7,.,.,TGTGCCAGCAGCGGGTCCTCACCTTACGAGCAGTACTTC,CASSGSSPYEQYF
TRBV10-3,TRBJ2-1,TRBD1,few,TGTGCCATCAGTAGACAGGGGGCCGATGAGCAGTTCTTC,CAISRQGADEQFF
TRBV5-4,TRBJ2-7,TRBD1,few,TGTGCCAGCAGCTTGGGTGGGACAGGGGCCTACGAGCAGTACTTC,CASSLGGTGAYEQYF